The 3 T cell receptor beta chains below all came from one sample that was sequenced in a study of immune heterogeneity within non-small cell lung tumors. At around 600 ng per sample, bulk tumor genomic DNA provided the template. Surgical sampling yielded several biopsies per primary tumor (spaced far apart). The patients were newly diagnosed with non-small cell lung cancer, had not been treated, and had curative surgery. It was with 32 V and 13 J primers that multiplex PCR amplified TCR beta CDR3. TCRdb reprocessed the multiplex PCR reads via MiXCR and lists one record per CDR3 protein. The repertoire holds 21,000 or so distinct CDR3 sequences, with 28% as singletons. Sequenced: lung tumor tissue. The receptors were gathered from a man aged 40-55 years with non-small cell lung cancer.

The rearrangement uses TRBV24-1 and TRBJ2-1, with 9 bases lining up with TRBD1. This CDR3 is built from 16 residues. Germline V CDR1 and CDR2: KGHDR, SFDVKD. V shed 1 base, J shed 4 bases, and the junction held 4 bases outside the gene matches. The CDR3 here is CATSDLKGQGYNEQFF. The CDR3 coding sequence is TGTGCCACCAGTGATTTAAAGGGACAGGGATACAATGAGCAGTTCTTC.

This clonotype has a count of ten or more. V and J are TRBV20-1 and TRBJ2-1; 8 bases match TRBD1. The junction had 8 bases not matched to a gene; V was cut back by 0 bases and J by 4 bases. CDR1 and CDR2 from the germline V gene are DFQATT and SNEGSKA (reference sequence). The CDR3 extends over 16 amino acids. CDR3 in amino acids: CSARDAGQGAYNEQFF. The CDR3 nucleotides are TGCAGTGCTAGAGACGCCGGGCAGGGGGCTTACAATGAGCAGTTCTTC.

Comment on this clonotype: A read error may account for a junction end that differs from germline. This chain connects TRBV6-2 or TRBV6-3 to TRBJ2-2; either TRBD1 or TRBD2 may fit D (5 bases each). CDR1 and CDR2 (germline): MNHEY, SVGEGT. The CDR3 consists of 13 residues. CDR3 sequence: CASSSRQTGEPFF. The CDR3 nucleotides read TGTGCCAGCAGTTCGCGACAGACCGGGGAGCCGTTTTTT.